These 24 T cell receptor beta chains came from one sample sequenced in a study of identifying expanded T cells in peripheral blood. Data came from immunoSEQ multiplex PCR; TCRdb stores just in-frame clones and leaves some out. Of roughly 63,000 clones detected, about 83% appear once; the ten largest clones hold about a fifth. The source material was blood. These receptors were collected from a person aged 18 to 70 in good health.

This chain joins TRBV30 and TRBJ2-6; unclear D gene. From germline, CDR1 is GTSNPN and CDR2 SVGIG (reference sequence). This CDR3 contains 13 residues. Trimming left V 4 bases short and J 5 bases short, with 9 bases between. Here the CDR3 reads CAWKNWWANVLTF. CDR3 sequence (DNA): TGTGCCTGGAAGAACTGGTGGGCCAACGTCCTGACTTTC.

The CDR3 DNA reads as TGTGCCAGCAGCCCGAAAGACAGGGGGCGGGAGCCCCAGCATTTT. Encoded protein: CASSPKDRGREPQHF. The V call is TRBV5-4, the J call TRBJ1-5, with 10 bases lining up with TRBD1. With 4 bases clipped from V and 8 bases from J, the junction kept 9 bases outside the gene matches. The germline gives CDR1 SGHNT, CDR2 YYREEE (reference sequence). This CDR3 has 15 amino acids.

This chain connects TRBV4-3 to TRBJ2-3; possible D gene TRBD1, 5 bases. The V gene's germline CDR1 is LGHNA and CDR2 YSLEER. Deletions cut 1 base from V and 0 bases from J, with 8 bases between. The CDR3 totals 15 residues. This CDR3 is CASSQVQGSTDTQYF. As DNA, the CDR3 is TGCGCCAGCAGCCAAGTCCAGGGTAGCACAGATACGCAGTATTTT.

The chain uses TRBV27 and TRBJ1-5; D is possibly TRBD1 (6 bases). V shed 3 bases and J shed 3 bases, with 15 bases lying between them. Germline CDR1 MNHEY, CDR2 SMNVEV (reference sequence). This CDR3 has 16 residues. CDR3 sequence reads: CASSFPPGQVNQPQHF. CDR3 bases: TGTGCCAGCAGTTTCCCCCCGGGACAAGTCAATCAGCCCCAGCATTTT.

The V and J genes are TRBV5-1 and TRBJ2-1; 8 bases line up with TRBD2. The V and J ends lost 3 bases and 4 bases, in that order; junction bases with no gene match: 9. The CDR3 covers 16 residues. Per germline, CDR1 SGHRS and CDR2 YFSETQ. The CDR3 region has the DNA TGCGCCAGCAGCTCGATAAGCGGGAGTTCGTACAATGAGCAGTTCTTC. As protein: CASSSISGSSYNEQFF.

The chain combines TRBV6-5 with TRBJ2-1; 9 bases are shared with TRBD1. CDR1 and CDR2 from the germline V gene are MNHEY and SVGAGI. V gave up 5 bases and J gave up 8 bases; unmatched junction bases: 7. CDR3 length equals 14 residues. The CDR3 region has the DNA TGTGCCAGCAGTCCACAGGGGGCCAATGATGAGCAGTTCTTC. Its protein is CASSPQGANDEQFF.

V and J are TRBV19 and TRBJ2-1, with 8 bases fitting TRBD1. This CDR3 region has 13 residues. Trimming removed 4 bases from V and 6 bases from J; junction bases left unmatched: 2. The germline V gene encodes CDR1 LNHDA and CDR2 SQIVND (reference sequence). This chain's CDR3 is CASSTQGGNEQFF. The DNA of the CDR3 is TGTGCCAGTAGTACACAGGGGGGCAATGAGCAGTTCTTC.

The chain employs TRBV5-6 and TRBJ1-1, with D uncertain. Trimming stripped 4 bases from V and 1 base from J, with 14 bases between. This CDR3 contains 15 residues. Germline V gene sequence: CDR1 SGHDT, CDR2 YYEEEE. Here the CDR3 DNA reads TGTGCCAGCAGCGTCGACCCGAGAGGGAACACTGAAGCTTTCTTT. It is translated as CASSVDPRGNTEAFF.

The rearrangement joins TRBV2 to TRBJ1-6; a possible D gene is TRBD1 (6 bases). The CDR3 consists of 15 residues. Germline CDR1 is SNHLY and CDR2 is FYNNEI. V lost 7 bases, J lost 6 bases, and 16 bases lay in between. CDR3 protein: CASNKGQSINSPLHF. CDR3 nucleotides: TGTGCCAGCAATAAAGGACAGAGTATTAATTCACCCCTCCACTTT. The full variable domain, with the rest looked up from reference TRBV2 and TRBJ1-6, is EPEVTQTPSHQVTQMGQEVILRCVPISNHLYFYWYRQILGQKVEFLVSFYNNEISEKSEIFDDQFSVERPDGSNFTLKIRSTKLEDSAMYFCASNKGQSINSPLHFGNGTRLTVT.

This rearrangement joins TRBV29-1 to TRBJ2-1, with 11 nucleotides matching TRBD2. The V gene end was trimmed by 7 bases and the J gene end by 4 bases; junction bases not matched to a gene: 6. This CDR3 is built from 14 residues. Germline assignment: CDR1 SQVTM and CDR2 ANQGSEA. The CDR3 DNA reads as TGCAGCGCCGTAGCGGGGGGGCCTTACAATGAGCAGTTCTTC. As protein: CSAVAGGPYNEQFF.

The rearrangement uses TRBV5-5 and TRBJ1-5; 7 bases fit TRBD1. The CDR3 runs to 15 residues. Losses at the gene ends were 4 bases for V and 0 bases for J; bases not matched to a gene: 4. Germline loops: CDR1 SGHKS, CDR2 YYEKEE (reference sequence). The CDR3 sequence is CASSLTGRSNQPQHF. The CDR3 nucleotides are TGTGCCAGCAGCCTGACAGGGCGTAGCAATCAGCCCCAGCATTTT. Full variable domain (missing parts from reference TRBV5-5 and TRBJ1-5): DAGVTQSPTHLIKTRGQQVTLRCSPISGHKSVSWYQQVLGQGPQFIFQYYEKEERGRGNFPDRFSARQFPNYSSELNVNALLLGDSALYLCASSLTGRSNQPQHFGDGTRLSIL.

This clone is a singleton in its sample. The DNA of the CDR3 is TGTGCCAGCAGCTTAATGAGCGGGGGGGCGGGAGATACGCAGTATTTT. Translating it yields CASSLMSGGAGDTQYF. The chain combines TRBV7-2 with TRBJ2-3, with 10 bases matching TRBD2. V gave up 2 bases and J gave up 5 bases; unmatched junction bases: 7. Germline-derived CDR1 and CDR2 are SGHTA and FQGNSA. The CDR3 length is 16 residues.

This chain links TRBV27 with TRBJ1-6; D ambiguous. Germline CDR1 MNHEY, CDR2 SMNVEV (reference sequence). The CDR3 length is 14 residues. Trimming pared 5 bases from V and 3 bases from J, leaving 8 bases between. This CDR3 is CASSRVGYNSPLHF. CDR3 bases: TGTGCCAGCAGTAGGGTAGGCTATAATTCACCCCTCCACTTT.

The J gene is TRBJ2-5, the V gene TRBV7-8, with unresolved D. The V end lost 0 bases, the J end lost 4 bases, and 15 bases lay between the germline ends. The CDR3 loop spans 16 amino acids. The germline V gene encodes CDR1 SGHVS and CDR2 FQNEAQ. This CDR3 is CASSLASTGFGETQYF. The CDR3 region has the DNA TGTGCCAGCAGCTTAGCCTCGACTGGATTTGGAGAGACCCAGTACTTC.

The chain couples TRBV5-1 to TRBJ1-6, with 7 bases aligning to TRBD1. With V trimmed by 4 bases and J by 10 bases, 8 bases remained unmatched. The CDR3 has 14 residues. The V gene's germline CDR1 is SGHRS and CDR2 YFSETQ. The chain's CDR3 is CASSRGTEPSPLHF. In nucleotides, the CDR3 is TGCGCCAGCAGCCGGGGGACAGAACCCTCACCCCTCCACTTT.

The V gene is TRBV7-3, the J gene TRBJ2-3; perhaps D is TRBD1 or TRBD2 (5 bases each). CDR1 is SGHTA, CDR2 FQGTGA, per germline. Trimming removed 1 base at V and 7 bases at J, with 9 bases between. The CDR3 is made up of 13 amino acids. The CDR3 DNA is TGTGCCAGCAGCTTAAATCCGGGGCATACGCAGTATTTT. Translation: CASSLNPGHTQYF.

This chain uses TRBV10-3 with TRBJ1-3; weak D call: TRBD1 (5 bases). The germline V gene encodes CDR1 ENHRY and CDR2 SYGVKD. This CDR3 is 13 amino acids long. The V end was cut by 11 bases, the J end by 0 bases, with 11 bases between. The CDR3, as DNA: TGTGCCGCGCAGGGTTACTCTGGAAACACCATATATTTT. It encodes CAAQGYSGNTIYF.

The chain joins TRBV18 to TRBJ2-2; 7 bases line up with TRBD1. J was trimmed by 6 bases and V by 2 bases; bases with no gene match: 3. The CDR3 length is 14 residues. Germline V gene lookup returns CDR1 KGHSH and CDR2 LQKENI. Here the CDR3 DNA reads TGTGCCAGCTCACCAAGGCAGGGGGCCGGGGAGCTGTTTTTT. Its translation: CASSPRQGAGELFF. The full variable domain, rest sourced from reference TRBV18 and TRBJ2-2, is NAGVMQNPRHLVRRRGQEARLRCSPMKGHSHVYWYRQLPEEGLKFMVYLQKENIIDESGMPKERFSAEFPKEGPSILRIQQVVRGDSAAYFCASSPRQGAGELFFGEGSRLTVL.

The chain uses TRBV7-8 and TRBJ2-7, with a weak D call TRBD1 (6 bases). V shed 3 bases and J shed 7 bases, with 22 bases lying between them. The CDR3 contains 16 residues. Germline CDR1 is SGHVS and CDR2 is FQNEAQ. The CDR3 is CASSLAYRDKVREQYF. CDR3 coding DNA: TGTGCCAGCAGCTTGGCTTACCGGGACAAGGTGCGAGAGCAGTACTTC.

This chain joins TRBV19 and TRBJ2-1, with D unresolved. Trimming stripped 7 bases from V and 3 bases from J, with 10 bases between. The CDR3 sequence is 13 residues long. Germline CDR1 and CDR2: LNHDA and SQIVND (reference sequence). The CDR3 reads CASKALNYNEQFF. The CDR3 nucleotides read TGTGCCAGTAAGGCTCTTAACTACAATGAGCAGTTCTTC.

This clone was picked up one time. The rearrangement links TRBV30 to TRBJ2-7; a weak D match, TRBD2 (5 bases). The length of the CDR3 is 13 residues. The germline V gene encodes CDR1 GTSNPN and CDR2 SVGIG (reference sequence). Deletions cut 3 bases from V and 2 bases from J, with 11 bases between. CDR3 in DNA: TGTGCCTGGAGGGGGAGTACCCCCTACGAGCAGTACTTC. Amino acid sequence: CAWRGSTPYEQYF.

V and J are TRBV7-8 and TRBJ1-2, with D possibly TRBD1 on 5 matching bases. Germline assignment: CDR1 SGHVS and CDR2 FQNEAQ. The CDR3 length is 17 residues. Trimming removed 5 bases at V and 0 bases at J, with 19 bases between. In DNA, the CDR3 is TGTGCCAGCAGCCCCTCGACAGAACTGAGATCTAACTATGGCTACACCTTC. Protein: CASSPSTELRSNYGYTF.

The chain has TRBV6-6 and TRBJ2-3, with 11 bases lining up with TRBD2. This CDR3 has 15 residues. Germline CDR1 MNHNY, CDR2 SVGAGI (reference sequence). V gave up 5 bases and J gave up 3 bases; unmatched junction bases: 4. CDR3 sequence: CASSLSGGATDTQYF. CDR3 bases: TGTGCCAGCAGTCTTAGCGGGGGGGCGACAGATACGCAGTATTTT.

The CDR3, as DNA: TGCAGCGTTGAAACTGGGACAGGGAACTCCTACGAGCAGTACTTC. Its translation: CSVETGTGNSYEQYF. The chain recombines TRBV29-1 with TRBJ2-7, with 9 positions matching TRBD1. V gave up 2 bases and J gave up 0 bases; unmatched junction bases: 5. The germline gives CDR1 SQVTM, CDR2 ANQGSEA. CDR3 size: 15 residues.